Listed below are T cell receptor beta chains from one sample, sequenced in a study of CD8 T cells in ankylosing spondylitis. Via MiXCR, TCRdb re-called the 5' RACE reads, giving one row per CDR3 protein. The profile shows about 840,000 distinct CDR3 sequences, 12% of them singletons. Sequencing used blood, either unsorted or a sorted T cell fraction (not recorded which). These receptor sequences come from a male donor with ankylosing spondylitis. CDR3s include the opening cysteine and the closing phenylalanine or tryptophan. Each record gives: V gene, clone size, D gene, J gene, CDR3 protein, CDR3 DNA. D genes are given only for firm matches. Only part of the rows carry a size: once, few, many, or a class if the clone is expanded.

TRBV5-6	.	.	TRBJ2-3	CASSFISAPTDTQYF	TGTGCCAGCAGCTTTATTAGCGCACCCACAGATACGCAGTATTTT
TRBV20-1	.	.	TRBJ2-7	CSARASDLGRGTFYEQYF	TGCAGTGCTAGAGCGTCTGACCTGGGTCGGGGGACTTTCTACGAGCAGTACTTC
TRBV20-1	many	.	TRBJ1-5	CSATKGNYGNQPQHF	TGCAGTGCTACAAAGGGGAACTACGGCAATCAGCCCCAGCATTTT
TRBV5-5	many	.	TRBJ2-2	CASSLAYVAGELFF	TGTGCCAGCAGCTTGGCCTACGTCGCCGGGGAGCTGTTTTTT
TRBV7-2	few	.	TRBJ2-1	CASSFYAVQFF	TGTGCCAGCAGCTTTTACGCTGTGCAGTTCTTC
TRBV6-4	many	TRBD1	TRBJ1-1	CASSETTTGCEAFF	TGTGCCAGCAGTGAGACCACGACAGGGTGTGAAGCTTTCTTT
TRBV9	.	.	TRBJ2-2	CASSVDVSARTKTGELFF	TGTGCCAGCAGCGTAGATGTCTCTGCTAGAACAAAAACCGGGGAGCTGTTTTTT
TRBV12-3/TRBV12-4	many	TRBD1	TRBJ1-2	CASSLGTDSNYGYTF	TGTGCCAGCAGTTTGGGGACAGACTCTAACTATGGCTACACCTTC
TRBV20-1	few	TRBD2	TRBJ2-1	CSARIPGTITYNEQFF	TGCAGTGCTAGGATCCCCGGGACTATTACCTACAATGAGCAGTTCTTC
TRBV7-2	.	.	TRBJ2-1	CASSVPLGGVEQFF	TGTGCCAGCAGCGTCCCGCTGGGTGGGGTTGAGCAGTTCTTC
TRBV7-2	few	.	TRBJ2-5	CASSTYTSYQETQYF	TGTGCCAGCAGCACCTATACATCGTACCAAGAGACCCAGTACTTC
TRBV12-3/TRBV12-4	few	TRBD2	TRBJ2-1	CASSLARESPHEQFF	TGTGCCAGCAGTTTGGCGCGGGAGTCCCCTCATGAGCAGTTCTTC
TRBV20-1	.	.	TRBJ1-5	CSARDHGGDQHF	TGCAGTGCTAGAGATCACGGGGGGGACCAGCATTTT
TRBV20-1	.	TRBD2	TRBJ2-4	CSARDITSGSWEFIQYF	TGCAGTGCTAGAGATATCACTAGCGGGAGCTGGGAGTTCATTCAGTACTTC
TRBV24-1	many	TRBD2	TRBJ2-1	CATSDPGLDQFF	TGTGCCACCAGTGATCCCGGACTAGATCAGTTCTTC
TRBV7-2	.	TRBD2	TRBJ2-5	CASSTGTSRGRETQYF	TGTGCCAGCAGCACCGGGACTAGTAGGGGCCGAGAGACCCAGTACTTC
TRBV7-2	.	.	TRBJ1-2	CASSFSGLTGSNGYTF	TGTGCCAGCAGCTTCAGCGGACTAACAGGGTCGAATGGCTACACCTTC
TRBV7-2	.	TRBD2	TRBJ2-3	CASSLSQREVADTQYF	TGTGCCAGCAGCTTATCGCAGCGGGAGGTGGCAGATACGCAGTATTTT
TRBV5-5	few	.	TRBJ1-5	CASSPGEGGTQPQHF	TGTGCCAGCAGCCCCGGGGAGGGGGGAACTCAGCCCCAGCATTTT
TRBV7-9	once	.	TRBJ2-7	CASSPRAGRNYEQYF	TGTGCCAGCAGCCCCCGGGCAGGGCGTAACTACGAGCAGTACTTC
TRBV20-1	many	TRBD1	TRBJ1-1	CSARESDREAFF	TGCAGTGCTAGAGAGTCGGACAGGGAAGCTTTCTTT
TRBV20-1	many	.	TRBJ2-3	CSAPGGSFILEYF	TGCAGTGCACCTGGAGGGTCCTTTATATTGGAGTATTTT
TRBV20-1	many	.	TRBJ2-7	CSAMVRVTYEQYF	TGCAGTGCTATGGTTAGGGTGACCTACGAGCAGTACTTC
TRBV4-1	many	TRBD2	TRBJ2-1	CASSQSGRPTDREQFF	TGCGCCAGCAGCCAGAGCGGGAGGCCGACTGACCGGGAGCAGTTCTTC
TRBV20-1	once	TRBD2	TRBJ2-7	CSVWTSGRAYEQYF	TGCAGTGTTTGGACTAGCGGGAGGGCCTACGAGCAGTACTTC
TRBV20-1	few	.	TRBJ2-3	CSAGVATQYF	TGCAGTGCTGGCGTTGCCACGCAGTATTTT
TRBV5-1	few	.	TRBJ2-5	CASTPTGRETQYF	TGCGCCAGCACCCCGACAGGTCGAGAGACCCAGTACTTC
TRBV6-5	few	TRBD1	TRBJ2-1	CASSYPGGGSYNEQFF	TGTGCCAGCAGTTACCCAGGGGGCGGCTCCTACAATGAGCAGTTCTTC
TRBV4-1	few	.	TRBJ2-2	CASSQKGGVPGELFF	TGCGCCAGCAGCCAAAAGGGGGGGGTTCCCGGGGAGCTGTTTTTT
TRBV9	.	TRBD1	TRBJ1-3	CASSPRMTGPTIYF	TGTGCCAGCAGCCCCCGAATGACAGGGCCCACCATATATTTT
TRBV5-1	.	TRBD1	TRBJ2-3	CASSGGLTGGTDTQYF	TGCGCCAGCAGCGGAGGACTCACAGGGGGCACAGATACGCAGTATTTT
TRBV2	.	.	TRBJ1-5	CASSIQDSNQPQHF	TGTGCCAGCAGTATACAAGATAGCAATCAGCCCCAGCATTTT
TRBV6-1	.	.	TRBJ2-3	CASNTDTQYF	TGTGCCAGCAACACAGATACGCAGTATTTT
TRBV6-2/TRBV6-3	few	.	TRBJ1-1	CASSLWEMNTEAFF	TGTGCCAGCAGTTTATGGGAAATGAACACTGAAGCTTTCTTT
TRBV6-5	many	.	TRBJ2-3	CASSSPRGGRDTQYF	TGTGCCAGCAGTTCCCCCCGCGGGGGCAGAGATACGCAGTATTTT
TRBV9	few	TRBD1	TRBJ2-3	CASSAYRGRTDTQYF	TGTGCCAGCAGCGCCTACAGGGGGCGGACAGATACGCAGTATTTT
TRBV4-3	.	TRBD1	TRBJ2-7	CASSTLDRLEQYF	TGCGCCAGCAGCACCTTGGACAGGCTCGAGCAGTACTTC
TRBV20-1	few	TRBD1	TRBJ2-7	CSTPGQGNEQYF	TGCAGTACACCGGGACAGGGAAACGAGCAGTACTTC
TRBV18	.	.	TRBJ2-6	CASSSQGVGANVLTF	TGTGCCAGCTCATCGCAGGGAGTAGGGGCCAACGTCCTGACTTTC
TRBV7-9	.	TRBD2	TRBJ2-1	CASSFTSGIVSYNEQFF	TGTGCCAGCAGCTTTACTAGCGGGATCGTCTCCTACAATGAGCAGTTCTTC
TRBV7-2	few	.	TRBJ2-7	CASSLGSGIVSYEQYF	TGTGCCAGCAGCTTAGGGTCAGGGATCGTATCCTACGAGCAGTACTTC
TRBV28	once	.	TRBJ2-3	CASTAPGVDTQYF	TGTGCCAGCACCGCCCCGGGAGTAGATACGCAGTATTTT
TRBV12-3/TRBV12-4	few	TRBD1	TRBJ1-2	CASSSRGTVFSYGYTF	TGTGCCAGCAGTTCGCGGGGGACAGTTTTTTCGTATGGCTACACCTTC
TRBV4-2	few	TRBD1	TRBJ2-1	CASSQVPGTVTYNEQFF	TGTGCCAGCAGCCAGGTACCTGGGACAGTAACCTACAATGAGCAGTTCTTC
TRBV20-1	many	TRBD2	TRBJ2-3	CSARVLGLANLADTQYF	TGCAGTGCTAGAGTTTTAGGACTAGCAAATTTAGCTGATACGCAGTATTTT
TRBV4-2	.	TRBD2	TRBJ2-5	CASSQGGGIQETQYF	TGTGCCAGCAGCCAAGGCGGGGGGATCCAAGAGACCCAGTACTTC
TRBV6-1	.	TRBD1	TRBJ1-3	CASSTTGGTGNTIYF	TGTGCCAGCAGTACGACAGGGGGCACTGGAAACACCATATATTTT
TRBV20-1	few	.	TRBJ2-2	CSARGSFTGELFF	TGCAGTGCTAGGGGTAGTTTCACCGGGGAGCTGTTTTTT
TRBV5-1	.	TRBD2	TRBJ2-5	CASSLFSGSQETQYF	TGCGCCAGCAGCTTGTTTAGCGGGAGCCAAGAGACCCAGTACTTC
TRBV7-9	.	.	TRBJ2-6	CASSLALGSGANVLTF	TGTGCCAGCAGCTTAGCGCTAGGGTCTGGGGCCAACGTCCTGACTTTC
TRBV4-3	few	.	TRBJ2-1	CASSQVPLGRNEQFF	TGCGCCAGCAGCCAAGTGCCGTTAGGTCGAAATGAGCAGTTCTTC
TRBV20-1	few	TRBD1	TRBJ2-5	CSANTPGQGAETQYF	TGCAGTGCTAATACGCCCGGACAGGGGGCCGAGACCCAGTACTTC
TRBV20-1	few	TRBD2	TRBJ2-1	CSALRLAADNEQFF	TGCAGTGCTTTACGACTAGCGGCTGACAATGAGCAGTTCTTC
TRBV7-2	many	.	TRBJ1-6	CASSLASSYNSPLHF	TGTGCCAGCAGCTTAGCCAGCTCCTATAATTCACCCCTCCACTTT
TRBV20-1	few	TRBD2	TRBJ2-2	CSARAPSAGVLRLSTGELFF	TGCAGTGCTAGAGCTCCCAGCGCGGGGGTCCTCCGTTTGTCCACCGGGGAGCTGTTTTTT
TRBV9	.	TRBD2	TRBJ2-1	CASSDQAGTSVHEQFF	TGTGCCAGCAGCGACCAGGCCGGGACTAGCGTCCATGAGCAGTTCTTC
TRBV28	few	.	TRBJ2-1	CASSPLAYEQFF	TGTGCCAGCAGTCCTTTGGCCTATGAGCAGTTCTTC
TRBV6-1	few	TRBD1	TRBJ2-7	CASRTGGDPTPYEQYF	TGTGCCAGCAGGACAGGGGGCGACCCAACTCCCTACGAGCAGTACTTC